Each of the 17 T cell receptor beta chains below was sequenced from the same sample in a study of blood T cell repertoires in COVID-19. Method: immunoSEQ multiplex PCR; TCRdb's copy keeps in-frame clones and lacks some. The sample consists of 140,000 or so clones, 76% of them appearing once. The sample consisted of peripheral blood. These receptor sequences come from a man in his 60s with acute or convalescent COVID-19.

The chain carries TRBV30 and TRBJ2-6; D perhaps matches TRBD1 (5 bases). This CDR3 is built from 16 residues. Trimming cost V 7 bases and J 4 bases, with 20 bases left between them. Germline V CDR1 and CDR2: GTSNPN, SVGIG (reference sequence). CDR3 protein: CASLGRGAPGANVLTF. The DNA of the CDR3 is TGTGCCTCCCTAGGACGTGGGGCGCCCGGGGCCAACGTCCTGACTTTC.

This clone was detected only a few times. The V and J genes are TRBV4-1 and TRBJ2-2; TRBD1 matches at 8 bases. The CDR3 runs 20 residues. CDR1 is MGHRA and CDR2 is YSYEKL in the germline V gene. The V and J ends lost 0 bases and 5 bases, in that order; junction bases with no gene match: 17. CDR3 region: CASSQDRRDRSLRGTGELFF. CDR3 bases: TGCGCCAGCAGCCAAGATCGTCGGGACAGGTCCCTAAGAGGGACCGGGGAGCTGTTTTTT.

V usage is TRBV19 and J usage is TRBJ1-6, with 7 bases fitting TRBD1. The germline V gene has CDR1 LNHDA and CDR2 SQIVND (reference sequence). The CDR3 loop spans 15 amino acids. V lost 2 bases, J lost 8 bases, and 6 bases stayed unmatched. The CDR3 loop is CASSILGQRHSPLHF. The CDR3 DNA reads TGTGCCAGTAGTATACTGGGACAGAGACATTCACCCCTCCACTTT.

This chain links TRBV28 with TRBJ2-4; TRBD2 agrees at 7 bases. Germline-derived CDR1 and CDR2 are MDHEN and SYDVKM. CDR3 length: 18 residues. Losses at the gene ends were 3 bases for V and 0 bases for J; bases not matched to a gene: 11. CDR3 nucleotide sequence: TGTGCCAGCAGTTTTCCGTCTAGCGGTTCTCTAGCCAAAAACATTCAGTACTTC. This codes for CASSFPSSGSLAKNIQYF.

This chain uses TRBV11-3 with TRBJ2-3; 9 nucleotides agree with TRBD1. In germline, CDR1 is SGHNT, CDR2 YENEEA. This CDR3 contains 15 residues. Germline trimming cut 3 bases from V and 5 bases from J; bases unmatched to any gene: 6. In nucleotides, the CDR3 is TGTGCCAGCAGCTTCCGGACAGGGGAAATAGATACGCAGTATTTT. Its protein product is CASSFRTGEIDTQYF.

Of note for this clone: Other DNA sequences in this specimen translate into the identical CDR3. V is TRBV5-1 and J is TRBJ2-5, with 9 bases identical to TRBD2. The CDR3 contains 17 residues. Per the germline V gene, CDR1 is SGHRS and CDR2 is YFSETQ. Trimming at V came to 0 bases and at J to 4 bases, leaving 10 bases not matched to a gene. The CDR3 DNA reads as TGCGCCAGCAGCTTGGCCGGTTTGGCGGGAGGGCCAGAGACCCAGTACTTC. Amino acids: CASSLAGLAGGPETQYF.

A few counts support this clone. This chain uses TRBV10-1 with TRBJ2-7; TRBD1 aligns across 11 bases. Per the germline V gene, CDR1 is WNHNN and CDR2 is SYGVQD (reference sequence). With V trimmed by 10 bases and J by 6 bases, 5 bases remained unmatched. The CDR3 is made up of 12 amino acids. The CDR3 region has the DNA TGCGCCAAGGACAGGGGGCAATGCGAGCAGTACTTC. Its protein is CAKDRGQCEQYF.

The chain combines TRBV5-1 with TRBJ2-3; TRBD1 matches at 7 bases. The germline V gene encodes CDR1 SGHRS and CDR2 YFSETQ. V lost 4 bases and J lost 7; bases outside the gene matches: 6. The CDR3 length is 13 residues. CDR3 bases: TGCGCCAGCAGCGTCGGACAGGAAAATACGCAGTATTTT. This translates into CASSVGQENTQYF.

This clone was seen once. The J gene is TRBJ2-3, the V gene TRBV4-1; D is unclear. The V gene lost 3 bases and the J gene lost 1 base, with 8 bases spanning the gap. CDR1 MGHRA and CDR2 YSYEKL come from the germline V gene. CDR3 length: 14 amino acids. CDR3 region: CASSHTTGTDTQYF. In DNA form, the CDR3 reads TGCGCCAGCAGCCACACGACTGGCACAGATACGCAGTATTTT.

The genes are TRBV25-1 and TRBJ2-1; 11 nucleotides match TRBD2. Germline V gene lookup returns CDR1 MGHDK and CDR2 SYGVNS. CDR3 length equals 15 residues. The V and J ends lost 5 bases and 3 bases, in that order; junction bases with no gene match: 3. The CDR3 region is CASSRTSGRYNEQFF. The CDR3 nucleotides read TGTGCCAGCAGTAGGACTAGCGGGCGCTACAATGAGCAGTTCTTC.

V usage is TRBV27 and J usage is TRBJ2-1, with 15 positions matching TRBD2. Looked up from germline, CDR1 is MNHEY and CDR2 is SMNVEV (reference sequence). The CDR3 extends over 16 amino acids. Trimming took 8 bases from V and 3 from J; bases not matched to a gene: 5. The CDR3: CASVKGLAGGYNEQFF. CDR3 DNA sequence: TGTGCCAGCGTAAAGGGACTAGCGGGAGGCTACAATGAGCAGTTCTTC.

The chain links TRBV25-1 to TRBJ1-6, with D tentatively TRBD1 (6 bases). The V end lost 8 bases, the J end lost 7 bases, and 15 bases lay between the germline ends. The CDR3 has 14 residues. CDR1 and CDR2 (germline): MGHDK, SYGVNS. CDR3 bases: TGTGCCAGCGCTACAGGGTCGGGGAATTCACCCCTCCACTTT. Protein sequence: CASATGSGNSPLHF.

The rearrangement uses TRBV5-1 and TRBJ2-7; D might be TRBD2 (7 bases). Trimming pared 4 bases from V and 5 bases from J, leaving 19 bases between. Germline V CDR1 and CDR2: SGHRS, YFSETQ. The CDR3 consists of 15 residues. In nucleotides, the CDR3 is TGCGCCAGCAGCCCCTATACGGGGGGCAGGGACGAGCAGTACTTC. Protein product: CASSPYTGGRDEQYF.

This clone was counted only a few times. This chain uses TRBV6-5 with TRBJ2-2, with a possible D match to TRBD1 (6 bases). Deletions cut 6 bases from V and 1 base from J, with 12 bases between. CDR3 length: 15 residues. In germline, CDR1 is MNHEY, CDR2 SVGAGI. For the CDR3, the DNA is TGTGCCAGCAGCGACCGGGACAAGAACACCGGGGAGCTGTTTTTT. It translates to CASSDRDKNTGELFF.

The table lists this clone with a count of one. This chain uses TRBV5-5 with TRBJ2-1; TRBD2 matches 9 bases. Germline V gene sequence: CDR1 SGHKS, CDR2 YYEKEE (reference sequence). The CDR3 extends over 16 amino acids. The V segment lost 0 bases and the J segment 4 bases; nucleotides outside the gene matches: 5. The CDR3 loop is CASSLGLAEIYNEQFF. Written as DNA, the CDR3 is TGTGCCAGCAGCTTGGGACTAGCGGAGATATACAATGAGCAGTTCTTC.

V and J are TRBV5-1 and TRBJ2-3; D perhaps matches TRBD1 (5 bases). CDR3 length: 17 residues. The V and J ends lost 4 bases and 2 bases respectively, with 20 bases between them. CDR1 is SGHRS and CDR2 is YFSETQ in the germline V gene. The DNA of the CDR3 is TGCGCCAGCAGCGTGATAAGGGATGGGGCACACACAGATACGCAGTATTTT. Translated: CASSVIRDGAHTDTQYF.

The chain joins TRBV7-9 to TRBJ2-7, with 8 nucleotides matching TRBD2. J lost 3 bases, V lost 1 base, and 5 bases had no gene match. Germline values: CDR1 SEHNR, CDR2 FQNEAQ (reference sequence). The CDR3 totals 15 residues. CDR3 sequence (DNA): TGTGCCAGCAGCTTAGGGGGCGGGAGGTACTACGAGCAGTACTTC. This codes for CASSLGGGRYYEQYF.